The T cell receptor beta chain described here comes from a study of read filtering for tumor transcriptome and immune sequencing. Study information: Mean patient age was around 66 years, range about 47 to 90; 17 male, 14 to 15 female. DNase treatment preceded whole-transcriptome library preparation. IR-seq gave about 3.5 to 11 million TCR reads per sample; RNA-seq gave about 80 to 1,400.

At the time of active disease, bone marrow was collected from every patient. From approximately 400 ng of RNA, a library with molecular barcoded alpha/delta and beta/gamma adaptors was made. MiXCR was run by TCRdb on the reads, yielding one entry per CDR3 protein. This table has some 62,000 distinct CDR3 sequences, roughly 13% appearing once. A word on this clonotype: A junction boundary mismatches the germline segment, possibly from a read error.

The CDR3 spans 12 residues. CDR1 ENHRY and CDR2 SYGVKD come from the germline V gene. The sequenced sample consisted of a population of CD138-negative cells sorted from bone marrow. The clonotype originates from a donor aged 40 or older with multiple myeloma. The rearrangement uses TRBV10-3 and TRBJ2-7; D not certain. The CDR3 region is CAISDDPYGQYF. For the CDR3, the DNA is TGTGCCATCAGTGATGATCCCTACGGGCAGTACTTC.